The 30 T cell receptor beta chains below all came from one sample that was sequenced in a study of cytomegalovirus exposure and HLA in healthy donors. Here immunoSEQ multiplex PCR was the method, and the copy in TCRdb shows in-frame clones only, minus some. The repertoire has some 99,000 clones, roughly 86% of them found once; the top ten carry 2% to 2.5%. The sample taken for sequencing was PBMCs. The receptors come from a woman aged 18-29 years in good health and CMV-seronegative.

The chain combines TRBV13 with TRBJ2-3; TRBD2 agrees at 8 bases. J lost 11 bases, V lost 2 bases, and 12 bases had no gene match. This CDR3 contains 15 residues. Germline V gene lookup returns CDR1 PRHDT and CDR2 FYEKMQ (reference sequence). CDR3 region: CASSLQAGVGIVQYF. The CDR3 DNA reads as TGTGCCAGCAGCTTACAAGCGGGGGTTGGGATTGTGCAGTATTTT.

The CDR3 is CASRLTGSSYEQYF. The CDR3 nucleotides are TGTGCCAGCAGACTAACAGGGAGCTCCTACGAGCAGTACTTC. The chain combines TRBV28 with TRBJ2-7; perhaps TRBD1 as D (6 bases). The CDR3 has 14 amino acids. V was trimmed by 6 bases and J by 0 bases, leaving 12 bases between them. The V gene's germline CDR1 is MDHEN and CDR2 SYDVKM.

V gene TRBV9 combines with J gene TRBJ2-7; 7 bases match TRBD1. This CDR3 region has 14 residues. The germline CDR1 and CDR2 sequences are SGDLS and YYNGEE. The V segment lost 1 base and the J segment 2 bases; nucleotides outside the gene matches: 3. This chain's CDR3 is CASSVRDSPYEQYF. The CDR3 nucleotides are TGTGCCAGCAGCGTACGGGACAGCCCCTACGAGCAGTACTTC.

The J gene is TRBJ1-2, the V gene TRBV20-1; D call uncertain. There are 11 residues in the CDR3. The germline gives CDR1 DFQATT, CDR2 SNEGSKA (reference sequence). The ends were cut back, 1 base at V and 5 bases at J, with 5 bases in the middle. The CDR3 is CSARGGYGYTF. The DNA of the CDR3 is TGCAGTGCTAGAGGAGGGTATGGCTACACCTTC.

The chain has TRBV5-1 and TRBJ2-1; 12 bases line up with TRBD2. The CDR3 contains 15 residues. The V gene end was trimmed by 4 bases and the J gene end by 11 bases; junction bases not matched to a gene: 10. In germline, CDR1 is SGHRS, CDR2 YFSETQ. CDR3 loop: CASSTSGTSGPQQFF. The DNA for the CDR3 is TGCGCCAGCAGCACCTCCGGGACTAGCGGGCCCCAGCAGTTCTTC.

The gene calls are TRBV21-1 and TRBJ2-7; the table's D call TRBD1 went unverified against the DNA. TRBV21-1 is termed a pseudogene. The CDR3 runs 14 residues. The CDR3 reads CASSKVVQVYEQYF. As DNA, the CDR3 is TGTGCCAGCAGCAAAGTAGTACAGGTCTACGAGCAGTACTTC.

The chain recombines TRBV9 with TRBJ1-2; D gene unclear. The germline V and J ends were trimmed by 0 bases and 5 bases, with 8 bases remaining between them. Looked up from germline, CDR1 is SGDLS and CDR2 is YYNGEE. CDR3 size: 13 residues. CDR3 region: CASSVASQYGYTF. CDR3 coding DNA: TGTGCCAGCAGCGTAGCTAGCCAGTATGGCTACACCTTC.

V gene TRBV6-6 combines with J gene TRBJ1-2; weak D call: TRBD1 (5 bases). Per germline, CDR1 MNHNY and CDR2 SVGAGI (reference sequence). Trimming took 0 bases from V and 8 from J, leaving 19 bases between them. This CDR3 contains 16 residues. CDR3 protein: CASSYSREGGDNGYTF. The CDR3 DNA reads TGTGCCAGCAGTTACTCTAGGGAGGGAGGGGATAACGGCTACACCTTC.

The chain has TRBV29-1 and TRBJ2-5, with 9 bases aligning to TRBD2. This CDR3 comprises 12 residues. V dropped 5 bases and J dropped 4; count of bases not matched to a gene: 2. The germline V gene encodes CDR1 SQVTM and CDR2 ANQGSEA. CDR3 DNA: TGCAGCGTTCAACTAGCGGGAGAGACCCAGTACTTC. It specifies CSVQLAGETQYF.

The chain has TRBV7-9 and TRBJ2-7, with TRBD2 matching over 12 bases. Germline CDR1 reads SEHNR; CDR2 reads FQNEAQ (reference sequence). J was trimmed by 2 bases and V by 5 bases; bases with no gene match: 4. The CDR3 is 15 amino acids. The chain's CDR3 is CASSGGLAGTYEQYF. As DNA, the CDR3 is TGTGCCAGCAGCGGCGGACTAGCGGGAACCTACGAGCAGTACTTC.

The rearrangement links TRBV28 to TRBJ2-4; 7 positions agree with TRBD2. Germline V lookup: CDR1 MDHEN, CDR2 SYDVKM. This CDR3 spans 14 amino acids. With 5 bases clipped from V and 2 bases from J, the junction kept 3 bases outside the gene matches. DNA of the CDR3: TGTGCCAGCAGTCGGCGGGGGTCCAAAAACATTCAGTACTTC. Translation: CASSRRGSKNIQYF.

The chain couples TRBV29-1 to TRBJ2-3; the match to TRBD1 covers 7 bases. Germline CDR1 reads SQVTM; CDR2 reads ANQGSEA. V was clipped by 4 bases and J by 0 bases; unmatched bases: 13. The CDR3 runs to 17 residues. CDR3 sequence (DNA): TGCAGCGTTGCAGGGTGGGACAGAGATACTAGCACAGATACGCAGTATTTT. It codes for CSVAGWDRDTSTDTQYF.

The chain links TRBV27 to TRBJ2-2; 11 nucleotides line up with TRBD2. Trimming at V came to 5 bases and at J to 9 bases, leaving 20 bases not matched to a gene. Germline V gene data show CDR1 as MNHEY and CDR2 as SMNVEV (reference sequence). This CDR3 region has 19 residues. The CDR3 loop is CASSAPPGTSGSARWELFF. The CDR3, as DNA: TGTGCCAGCAGTGCCCCTCCCGGGACTAGCGGTTCTGCTCGATGGGAGCTGTTTTTT.

This sequence joins TRBV9 and TRBJ2-4; D is possibly TRBD2 (6 bases). V lost 2 bases, J lost 8 bases, and 14 bases lay in between. This CDR3 has 14 residues. CDR1 and CDR2 (germline): SGDLS, YYNGEE. CDR3 DNA sequence: TGTGCCAGCAGCGTCATTGGCGGGGCGGACATTCAGTACTTC. This translates into CASSVIGGADIQYF.

The chain uses TRBV5-4 and TRBJ2-1; 10 bases are a match to TRBD2. V gave up 0 bases and J gave up 2 bases; unmatched junction bases: 8. The CDR3 is 18 amino acids. The germline V gene has CDR1 SGHNT and CDR2 YYREEE (reference sequence). This chain's CDR3 is CASSLAMSGGAPYNEQFF. The CDR3 nucleotides are TGTGCCAGCAGCTTGGCGATGAGCGGGGGGGCACCCTACAATGAGCAGTTCTTC.

In its sample, this clone was seen once. The chain links TRBV28 to TRBJ1-5; unclear D gene. The V and J ends lost 5 bases and 0 bases respectively, with 8 bases between them. Germline V gene sequence: CDR1 MDHEN, CDR2 SYDVKM. The CDR3 contains 14 residues. The CDR3 protein is CASSGGDSNQPQHF. The CDR3 coding sequence is TGTGCCAGCAGTGGAGGAGATAGCAATCAGCCCCAGCATTTT. The full variable domain, with the rest looked up from reference TRBV28 and TRBJ1-5, is DVKVTQSSRYLVKRTGEKVFLECVQDMDHENMFWYRQDPGLGLRLIYFSYDVKMKEKGDIPEGYSVSREKKERFSLILESASTNQTSMYLCASSGGDSNQPQHFGDGTRLSIL.

The CDR3 loop reads CASSFTYVIQGSGELFF. As DNA, the CDR3 is TGTGCCAGCAGCTTTACTTATGTCATCCAGGGATCCGGGGAGCTGTTTTTT. The V call is TRBV7-9, the J call TRBJ2-2; tentative D call: TRBD1 (5 bases). The germline V gene encodes CDR1 SEHNR and CDR2 FQNEAQ (reference sequence). The germline V and J ends were trimmed by 3 bases and 6 bases, with 20 bases remaining between them. CDR3 size: 17 residues.

The rearrangement links TRBV4-2 to TRBJ1-1, with 7 bases aligning to TRBD1. Germline V gene data show CDR1 as LGHNA and CDR2 as YNFKEQ. Unmatched junction bases numbered 12, after V lost 4 bases and J lost 7 bases. CDR3 length: 15 amino acids. In DNA, the CDR3 is TGTGCCAGCAGCCCCGGGGGAGACAGGGTGGTTGAAGCTTTCTTT. Translated, it gives CASSPGGDRVVEAFF.

The chain is built from TRBV11-2 and TRBJ2-3, with a weak D call TRBD1 (5 bases). The germline CDR1 and CDR2 sequences are SGHAT and FQNNGV. The CDR3 runs 14 residues. V was pared by 8 bases and J by 7 bases, with 19 bases between. The CDR3 region has the DNA TGTGCCAGCCTAGGCCAGGGCCGCACTCATACGCAGTATTTT. Its translation is CASLGQGRTHTQYF.

CDR3 sequence: CASSFPQGTAYEQYF. The CDR3 DNA is TGTGCCAGCAGTTTCCCCCAGGGTACTGCCTACGAGCAGTACTTC. The chain links TRBV28 to TRBJ2-7; TRBD1 might be the D (5 bases). The germline V gene encodes CDR1 MDHEN and CDR2 SYDVKM. V gave up 3 bases and J gave up 2 bases, with 14 bases separating them. There are 15 residues in the CDR3.

This clone has more than one count but fewer than ten. The chain recombines TRBV7-9 with TRBJ1-2; D remains unclear. Germline V gene data show CDR1 as SEHNR and CDR2 as FQNEAQ (reference sequence). Trimming removed 5 bases at V and 8 bases at J, with 12 bases between. This CDR3 spans 12 amino acids. The CDR3 loop reads CASSPDIGGYTF. Written as DNA, the CDR3 is TGTGCCAGCAGCCCCGACATCGGCGGCTACACCTTC. Full variable domain (missing parts from reference TRBV7-9 and TRBJ1-2): DTGVSQNPRHKITKRGQNVTFRCDPISEHNRLYWYRQTLGQGPEFLTYFQNEAQLEKSRLLSDRFSAERPKGSFSTLEIQRTEQGDSAMYLCASSPDIGGYTFGSGTRLTVV.

The V call is TRBV19, the J call TRBJ1-2; 7 nucleotides align to TRBD1. Germline assignment: CDR1 LNHDA and CDR2 SQIVND (reference sequence). This CDR3 comprises 14 residues. J gave up 3 bases and V 2 bases, and 3 bases lay outside the gene matches. CDR3 sequence: CASSIWGTDYGYTF. Written as DNA, the CDR3 is TGTGCCAGTAGTATATGGGGGACAGACTATGGCTACACCTTC.

The genes are TRBV28 and TRBJ2-7; D remains ambiguous. Germline CDR1 and CDR2: MDHEN and SYDVKM. The ends were cut back, 10 bases at V and 2 bases at J, with 12 bases in the middle. The length of the CDR3 is 12 residues. The CDR3 DNA reads as TGTGCCACACAGCCAAAACCCTACGAGCAGTACTTC. This codes for CATQPKPYEQYF.

This clone came up once. The J gene is TRBJ1-2, the V gene TRBV6-1; TRBD1 might be the D (5 bases). Germline V gene sequence: CDR1 MNHNS, CDR2 SASEGT. The CDR3 runs to 12 residues. Trimming stripped 3 bases from V and 5 bases from J, with 7 bases between. The CDR3 coding sequence is TGTGCCAGCAGTGATCGACAGTATGGCTACACCTTC. As protein: CASSDRQYGYTF.

The chain employs TRBV9 and TRBJ1-1; 7 bases are a match to TRBD1. The CDR3 loop spans 12 amino acids. Germline lookup yields CDR1 SGDLS and CDR2 YYNGEE. J gave up 6 bases and V 2 bases, and 1 base lay outside the gene matches. Here the CDR3 reads CASSVQGAEAFF. CDR3 nucleotide sequence: TGTGCCAGCAGCGTGCAGGGGGCTGAAGCTTTCTTT.

This rearrangement joins TRBV7-9 to TRBJ2-5; 10 nucleotides match TRBD1. The CDR3 sequence is 15 residues long. Germline V gene data show CDR1 as SEHNR and CDR2 as FQNEAQ (reference sequence). Trimming removed 5 bases from V and 4 bases from J; junction bases left unmatched: 7. CDR3 loop: CASSRDRGLGETQYF. CDR3 in DNA: TGTGCCAGCAGCCGGGACAGGGGTTTAGGAGAGACCCAGTACTTC.

The chain combines TRBV28 with TRBJ1-2; D gene ambiguous. Trimming shortened V by 4 bases and J by 7 bases, and 10 bases separated the two germline ends. Germline loops: CDR1 MDHEN, CDR2 SYDVKM. CDR3 length equals 12 residues. CDR3 protein: CASSSGEGGYTF. CDR3 DNA: TGTGCCAGCAGTTCCGGGGAGGGTGGCTACACCTTC.

The chain is built from TRBV11-2 and TRBJ2-5; D unresolved. This CDR3 region has 13 residues. Trimming left V 5 bases short and J 1 base short, with 8 bases between. CDR1 is SGHAT, CDR2 FQNNGV, per germline. The DNA of the CDR3 is TGTGCCAGCAGCCATAACACCCAAGAGACCCAGTACTTC. Translation gives CASSHNTQETQYF.

This rearrangement joins TRBV5-1 to TRBJ2-2; TRBD1 matches at 7 bases. V shed 2 bases and J 5 bases; nucleotides not matched to a gene: 3. This CDR3 comprises 14 residues. Germline V lookup: CDR1 SGHRS, CDR2 YFSETQ. The CDR3: CASSLGGETGELFF. DNA of the CDR3: TGCGCCAGCAGCTTAGGGGGCGAAACCGGGGAGCTGTTTTTT.

This rearrangement joins TRBV7-9 to TRBJ2-2, with TRBD1 matching 12 bases. J gave up 2 bases and V 4 bases, and 2 bases lay outside the gene matches. Germline lookup yields CDR1 SEHNR and CDR2 FQNEAQ (reference sequence). The CDR3 has 16 amino acids. CDR3 DNA: TGTGCCAGCAGCTCGGGGACAGGGGGCAACACCGGGGAGCTGTTTTTT. Translation gives CASSSGTGGNTGELFF.